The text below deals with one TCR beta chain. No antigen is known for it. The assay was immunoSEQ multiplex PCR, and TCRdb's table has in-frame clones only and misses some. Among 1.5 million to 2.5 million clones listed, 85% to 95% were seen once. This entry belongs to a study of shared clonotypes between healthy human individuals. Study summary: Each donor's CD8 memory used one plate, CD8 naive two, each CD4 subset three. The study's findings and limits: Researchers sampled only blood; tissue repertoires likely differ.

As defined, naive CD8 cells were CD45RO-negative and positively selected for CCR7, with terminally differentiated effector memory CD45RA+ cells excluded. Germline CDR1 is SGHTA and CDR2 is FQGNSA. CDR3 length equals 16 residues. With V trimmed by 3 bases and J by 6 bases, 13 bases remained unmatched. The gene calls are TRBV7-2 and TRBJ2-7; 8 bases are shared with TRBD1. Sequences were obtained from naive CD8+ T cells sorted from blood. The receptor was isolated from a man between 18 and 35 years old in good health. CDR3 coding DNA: TGTGCCAGCAGCTTTACAGACAGGGGCCCCACCATCGAGCAGTACTTC. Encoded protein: CASSFTDRGPTIEQYF.